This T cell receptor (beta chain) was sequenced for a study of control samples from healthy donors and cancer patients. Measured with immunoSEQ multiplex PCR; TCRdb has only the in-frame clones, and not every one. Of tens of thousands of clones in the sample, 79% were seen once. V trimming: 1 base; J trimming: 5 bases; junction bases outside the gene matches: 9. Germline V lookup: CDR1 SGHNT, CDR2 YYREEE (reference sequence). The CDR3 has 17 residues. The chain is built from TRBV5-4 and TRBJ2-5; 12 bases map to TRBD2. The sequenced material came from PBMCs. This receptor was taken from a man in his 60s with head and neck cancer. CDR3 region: CASSLKLAGGRSETQYF. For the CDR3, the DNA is TGTGCCAGCAGCTTGAAGCTAGCGGGAGGGCGTTCGGAGACCCAGTACTTC. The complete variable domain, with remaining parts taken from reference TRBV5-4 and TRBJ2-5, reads ETGVTQSPTHLIKTRGQQVTLRCSSQSGHNTVSWYQQALGQGPQFIFQYYREEENGRGNFPPRFSGLQFPNYSSELNVNALELDDSALYLCASSLKLAGGRSETQYFGPGTRLLVL.